This T cell receptor beta chain was obtained from a study of cytomegalovirus exposure and HLA in healthy donors. General observations from the study: Previously analyzed data showed that most TCR beta V segments were productive at a frequency of about 90% or about 30%.

Concerning this clone: Antigen: not known.

In the PCR, 60 Vbeta and 13 Jbeta primers were used. TCRdb's copy holds only in-frame clones and misses some; the assay was immunoSEQ multiplex PCR. This table has roughly 130,000 clones, 80% appearing once. CDR1 and CDR2 from the germline V gene are MGHRA and YSYEKL. V shed 5 bases, J shed 7 bases, and the junction held 11 bases outside the gene matches. The CDR3 consists of 15 residues. As for the donors, each was a healthy bone marrow donor. The sequenced sample was PBMCs. The chain carries TRBV4-1 and TRBJ2-1, with 7 bases identical to TRBD1. This clonotype was sampled from a male donor in good health and CMV-seronegative. The CDR3 region is CASSEGAVLKNEQFF. CDR3 nucleotide sequence: TGCGCCAGCAGCGAGGGGGCGGTATTAAAAAATGAGCAGTTCTTC.